This T cell receptor beta chain is drawn from a study of T-cell reconstitution after alpha-beta-depleted transplantation in children. This clonotype is a singleton in its sample. The authors prepared the TCRbeta library with unique molecular identifiers. TCRdb redid the calling of the PCR reads with MiXCR, one entry per CDR3 protein. The data contain some 520,000 distinct CDR3 sequences, approximately 30% of them singletons. The trim removed 6 bases at V and 2 bases at J, leaving 10 bases unmatched. CDR3 length equals 15 residues. The V gene's germline CDR1 is SGHRS and CDR2 YFSETQ. The clonotype comes from a human donor who donated a stem cell graft to a child with aplastic anemia. The sample consisted of PBMCs from the stem cell graft donor, taken from the stem cell graft. The rearrangement uses TRBV5-1 and TRBJ2-7; 8 bases are a match to TRBD2. The CDR3 is CASTLTGGSPYEQYF. The CDR3 DNA reads TGCGCCAGCACCCTAACGGGAGGGTCCCCCTACGAGCAGTACTTC.